This TCR beta chain derives from a study of CD8+CD57+ T cells in acquired aplastic anemia. This CDR3 comprises 13 residues. V was clipped by 10 bases and J by 7 bases; unmatched bases: 11. In germline, CDR1 is ENHRY, CDR2 SYGVKD. The use of genomic DNA as template underpinned the TCR beta VDJ and CDR3 profiling. One entry per CDR3 protein, called by TCRdb with MiXCR from the reads. The repertoire holds 400,000 to 450,000 distinct CDR3 sequences, with roughly 68% as singletons. The chain links TRBV10-3 to TRBJ1-1; 8 positions match TRBD1. This clonotype was sampled from a human donor in good health, serving as a control. The sample taken for sequencing was sorted CD4+, CD8+, or CD8+CD57+ T cells (not recorded which) from PBMCs. CDR3 DNA: TGTGCCACCGCTTGGACAGGGACAGTTGAAGCTTTCTTT. The encoded protein is CATAWTGTVEAFF.